Detailed here is one TCR beta chain. Only in-frame clones appear in the TCRdb table, and some are missing; sequencing was by immunoSEQ multiplex PCR. Here the sample spans tens of thousands of clones, 95% to 96% being singletons. The CDR3 sequence is 15 residues long. Germline V gene lookup returns CDR1 ENHRY and CDR2 SYGVKD. Germline trimming cut 3 bases from V and 5 bases from J; bases unmatched to any gene: 6. The sample belongs to a study of technical replicates of blood from a few donors. Sample: T cells isolated from PBMCs. The receptor was derived from a human donor in good health. The chain has TRBV10-3 and TRBJ2-2; 7 bases fit TRBD2. Here the CDR3 reads CAISDGEGWTGELFF. Written as DNA, the CDR3 is TGTGCCATCAGTGATGGGGAGGGGTGGACCGGGGAGCTGTTTTTT.